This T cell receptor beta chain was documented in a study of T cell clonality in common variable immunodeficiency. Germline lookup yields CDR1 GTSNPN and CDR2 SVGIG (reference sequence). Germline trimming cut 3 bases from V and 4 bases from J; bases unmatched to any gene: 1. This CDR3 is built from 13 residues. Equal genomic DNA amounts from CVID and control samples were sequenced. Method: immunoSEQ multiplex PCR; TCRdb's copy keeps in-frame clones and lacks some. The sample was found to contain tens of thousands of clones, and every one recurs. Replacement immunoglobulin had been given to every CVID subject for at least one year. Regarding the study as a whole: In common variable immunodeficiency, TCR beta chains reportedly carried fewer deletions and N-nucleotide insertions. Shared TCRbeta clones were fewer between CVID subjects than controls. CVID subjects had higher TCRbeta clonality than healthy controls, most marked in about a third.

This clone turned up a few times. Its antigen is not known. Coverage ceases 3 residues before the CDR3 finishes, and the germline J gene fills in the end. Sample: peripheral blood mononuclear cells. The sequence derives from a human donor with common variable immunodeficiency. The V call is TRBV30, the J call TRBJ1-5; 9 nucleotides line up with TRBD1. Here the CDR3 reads CAWSGTGNQPQHF. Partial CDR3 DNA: TGTGCCTGGAGCGGGACAGGGAATCAGCCC.